One sample yielded the 6 T cell receptor beta chains listed below, sequenced in a study of CD8+ T cells in alopecia areata (dated by TCRdb to the late 2010s). The method was the immunoSEQ multiplex PCR assay. For TCR sequencing, RNA was extracted from every sample and reverse transcribed into cDNA to serve as template. Drawn from immuneACCESS, this table holds only the in-frame rearrangements with V and J called that TCRdb kept. Clones are partly lost; checked studies trace under half to an unresolved V gene and leave the rest unexplained. This sample comprises around 98,000 clones, 40% to 55% of them detected only once. Around 0.8% of the sample belongs to the ten largest clones. The sequenced sample was CD4+ T cells sorted from blood. These TCRs come from a human donor with alopecia areata.

The V gene is TRBV29-1, the J gene TRBJ2-2; 8 bases fit TRBD2. V trimming: 3 bases; J trimming: 7 bases; junction bases outside the gene matches: 10. CDR1 is SQVTM, CDR2 ANQGSEA, per germline. The CDR3 runs 15 residues. The CDR3 bases are TGCAGCGTTGACCCGGGGGGGCTACAGAACGGGGAGCTGTTTTTT. Amino acid sequence: CSVDPGGLQNGELFF.

The chain couples TRBV29-1 to TRBJ2-7; 8 positions agree with TRBD1. The V and J ends lost 7 bases and 3 bases, in that order; junction bases with no gene match: 8. The CDR3 is 13 residues long. Germline V CDR1 and CDR2: SQVTM, ANQGSEA. CDR3: CSAAGGWDYEQYF. In nucleotides, the CDR3 is TGCAGCGCCGCAGGGGGCTGGGACTACGAGCAGTACTTC.

This chain joins TRBV27 and TRBJ1-2; 7 bases are shared with TRBD1. Germline CDR1 is MNHEY and CDR2 is SMNVEV (reference sequence). The V segment lost 5 bases and the J segment 2 bases; nucleotides outside the gene matches: 8. The CDR3 is 15 residues long. The CDR3 sequence: CASSPEGAMNYGYTF. The CDR3 bases are TGTGCCAGCAGTCCAGAGGGGGCGATGAACTATGGCTACACCTTC.

DNA for the CDR3: TGCAGTGCTAAGTCAGGGTACGAGCAGTACTTC. As protein: CSAKSGYEQYF. The chain is built from TRBV20-1 and TRBJ2-7; D is possibly TRBD1 (5 bases). The CDR3 loop spans 11 amino acids. Per germline, CDR1 DFQATT and CDR2 SNEGSKA (reference sequence). Trimming removed 4 bases from V and 4 bases from J, with 8 bases in between.

This clone was seen a few times. This rearrangement joins TRBV29-1 to TRBJ2-3, with 7 positions matching TRBD1. J lost 3 bases, V lost 1 base, and 4 bases had no gene match. The CDR3 has 14 residues. Per germline, CDR1 SQVTM and CDR2 ANQGSEA. CDR3 protein: CSVEVAGGTDTQYF. CDR3 bases: TGCAGCGTTGAAGTAGCAGGGGGTACAGATACGCAGTATTTT.

The V and J genes are TRBV29-1 and TRBJ1-2; 8 bases align to TRBD1. This CDR3 has 11 residues. V lost 7 bases to trimming and J lost 6 bases; unmatched junction nucleotides: 4. Germline-derived CDR1 and CDR2 are SQVTM and ANQGSEA. For the CDR3, the DNA is TGCAGCGCCGGACAGGGTGATGGCTACACCTTC. Its protein is CSAGQGDGYTF.